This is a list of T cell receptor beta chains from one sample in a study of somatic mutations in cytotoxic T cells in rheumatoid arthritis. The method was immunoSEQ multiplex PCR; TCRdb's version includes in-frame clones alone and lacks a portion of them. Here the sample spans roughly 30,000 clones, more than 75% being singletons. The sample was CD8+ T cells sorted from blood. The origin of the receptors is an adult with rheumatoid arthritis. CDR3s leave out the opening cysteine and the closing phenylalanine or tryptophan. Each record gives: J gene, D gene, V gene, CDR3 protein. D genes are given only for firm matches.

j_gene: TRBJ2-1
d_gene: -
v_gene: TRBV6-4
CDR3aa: ASSDSSEGYNEQF

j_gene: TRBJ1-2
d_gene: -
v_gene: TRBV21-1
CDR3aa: ASSKAPGGNYGYT

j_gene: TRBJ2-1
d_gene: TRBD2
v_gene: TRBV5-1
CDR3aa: ASSLEVLAGVGEQF

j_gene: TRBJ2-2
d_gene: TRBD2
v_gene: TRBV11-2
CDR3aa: ASSRPGLGLHRELF

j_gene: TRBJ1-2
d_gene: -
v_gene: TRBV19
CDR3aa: ASSIGGGLTYGYT

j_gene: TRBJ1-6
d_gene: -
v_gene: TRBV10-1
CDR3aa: ASTRDNENSPLH

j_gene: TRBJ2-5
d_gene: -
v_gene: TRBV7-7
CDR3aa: ASSLVFTETQY

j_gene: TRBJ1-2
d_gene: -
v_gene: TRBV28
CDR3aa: ASTQPPGRIDYGYT

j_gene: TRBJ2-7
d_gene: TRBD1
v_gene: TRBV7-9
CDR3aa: ASSLIGGWDEQY

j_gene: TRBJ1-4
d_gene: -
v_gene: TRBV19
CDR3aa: ASTGPGGSNEKLF

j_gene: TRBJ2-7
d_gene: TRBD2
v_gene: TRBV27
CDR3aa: ASSPTSEPYEQY

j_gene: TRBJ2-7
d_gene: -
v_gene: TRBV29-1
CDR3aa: SVIRADSYEQY

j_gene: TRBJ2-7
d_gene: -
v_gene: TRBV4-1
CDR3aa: ASSQSGTFYEQY

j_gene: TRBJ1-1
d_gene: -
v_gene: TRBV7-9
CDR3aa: ASSPGPTSSTF

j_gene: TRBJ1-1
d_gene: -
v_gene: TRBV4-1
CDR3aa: ASSQGAMNTEAF

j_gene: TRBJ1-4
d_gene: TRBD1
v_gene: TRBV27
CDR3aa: ASSSGTGDVEKLF

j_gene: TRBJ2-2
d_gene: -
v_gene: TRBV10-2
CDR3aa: ASGVALAGELF

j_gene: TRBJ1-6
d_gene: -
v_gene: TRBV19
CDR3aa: ASSWGGQGSPLH

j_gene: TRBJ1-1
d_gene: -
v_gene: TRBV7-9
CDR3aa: ASSTLRGGTTEAF

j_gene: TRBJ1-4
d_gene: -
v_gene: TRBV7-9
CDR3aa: ASSLEGGHLF

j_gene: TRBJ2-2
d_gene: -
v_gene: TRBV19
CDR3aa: ASSGVLGANTGELF

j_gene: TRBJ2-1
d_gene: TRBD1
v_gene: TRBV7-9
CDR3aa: ASSLGLRQGAGRDEQF